Below are 10 T cell receptor beta chains sequenced from a single sample in a study of regulatory T cells in long-lasting Graves disease. Researchers made TCR beta libraries by using iRepertoire HTBI primers and running Arm-PCR on CDR3 regions. One entry per CDR3 protein, called by TCRdb with MiXCR from the multiplex PCR reads. The sample lists hundreds of thousands of distinct CDR3 sequences, about 21% seen once, with roughly 13% in the top ten. Time point: persistent/refractory GD, antithyroid drugs over 5 years with positive TRAb. Generation of the TCR library employed RNA extracted from PBMCs. The specimen comprised peripheral blood mononuclear cells (PBMCs), sampled when the disease was refractory, from a patient treated with antithyroid drugs. The receptors were gathered from a female donor with Graves disease.

This clonotype was detected only a few times. This chain joins TRBV20-1 and TRBJ2-1; 12 nucleotides match TRBD2. The ends lost 1 base at V and 10 bases at J; junction bases unmatched: 8. The CDR3 runs 15 residues. The germline V gene has CDR1 DFQATT and CDR2 SNEGSKA (reference sequence). The DNA of the CDR3 is TGCAGTGCTAGAGTGAGACTAGCGGGAGTGGGGGAGCAGTTCTTC. Translating gives CSARVRLAGVGEQFF.

There are many counts of this clonotype. The CDR3 DNA reads TGTGCCACCAGCAGGTCAACTAGCCTAGCCAAAAACATTCAGTACTTC. This codes for CATSRSTSLAKNIQYF. The rearrangement links TRBV15 to TRBJ2-4, with D perhaps TRBD2 (6 bases). CDR1 and CDR2 (germline): LNHNV, YYDKDF (reference sequence). V lost 3 bases and J 0 bases, leaving 12 bases between the germline ends. The CDR3 totals 16 residues.

This clonotype appeared many times. The CDR3 spells CASSQELRAIEQYF. CDR3 nucleotide sequence: TGTGCCAGCAGCCAAGAGCTTCGGGCCATCGAGCAGTACTTC. The V and J genes are TRBV3-1 and TRBJ2-7; D not certain. This CDR3 has 14 amino acids. CDR1 LGHDT and CDR2 YNNKEL come from the germline V gene (reference sequence). Between the trimmed V and J ends, which lost 0 bases and 6 bases, there was a span of 12 bases.

Of note for this clonotype: The junction departs from germline at one end; a sequencing error may be responsible. The chain carries TRBV7-9 and TRBJ2-5, with 10 bases that match TRBD2. Looked up from germline, CDR1 is SEHNR and CDR2 is FQNEAQ (reference sequence). The CDR3 is 15 amino acids. Written as DNA, the CDR3 is TGTGTCAGCAGCTCGAGCGGGAGGGCCGGTGAGACCCAGTACTTC. Protein product: CVSSSSGRAGETQYF.

V gene TRBV28 combines with J gene TRBJ2-1; TRBD1 aligns across 8 bases. The CDR3 spans 15 residues. The V and J ends lost 4 bases and 5 bases, in that order; junction bases with no gene match: 7. Germline V CDR1 and CDR2: MDHEN, SYDVKM. In nucleotides, the CDR3 is TGTGCCAGCAGTTCGGGACAGGCCCTTAACAATGAGCAGTTCTTC. As protein: CASSSGQALNNEQFF.

This clonotype occurred a few times. The chain combines TRBV7-2 with TRBJ2-7, with TRBD2 as a possible D gene (5 bases). Trimming took 3 bases from V and 1 from J, leaving 10 bases between them. The CDR3 length is 14 residues. In germline, CDR1 is SGHTA, CDR2 FQGNSA. The CDR3, as DNA: TGTGCCAGCAGCTTGGAGGCCAGATCCTACGAGCAGTACTTC. This codes for CASSLEARSYEQYF. Filled out from reference TRBV7-2 and TRBJ2-7, the complete variable domain reads GAGVSQSPSNKVTEKGKDVELRCDPISGHTALYWYRQSLGQGLEFLIYFQGNSAPDKSGLPSDRFSAERTGGSVSTLTIQRTQQEDSAVYLCASSLEARSYEQYFGPGTRLTVT.

CDR3 in DNA: TGTGCCAGCAGCGTGGAGGCAGTAGCCAAAAACATTCAGTACTTC. It encodes CASSVEAVAKNIQYF. The V gene is TRBV11-2, the J gene TRBJ2-4; TRBD2 is a possible D gene (5 bases). Germline V gene lookup returns CDR1 SGHAT and CDR2 FQNNGV. V lost 5 bases, J lost 0 bases, and 11 bases lay in between. The length of the CDR3 is 15 residues.

The V call is TRBV6-1, the J call TRBJ2-7; TRBD2 matches 10 bases. Unmatched junction bases numbered 8, after V lost 5 bases and J lost 7 bases. CDR1 and CDR2 from the germline V gene are MNHNS and SASEGT. There are 14 residues in the CDR3. The CDR3, as DNA: TGTGCCAGCAGTCTCCGCGGTAGCGGGAGGGAGCAGTACTTC. The encoded protein is CASSLRGSGREQYF.

Concerning this clonotype: It may be a read error: a sequence one base away is much more abundant. The chain carries TRBV7-9 and TRBJ2-2, with 8 bases lining up with TRBD1. Germline V gene data show CDR1 as SEHNR and CDR2 as FQNEAQ (reference sequence). V lost 5 bases, J lost 3 bases, and 8 bases stayed unmatched. The CDR3 is made up of 16 amino acids. The CDR3 sequence: CASSLGTGHYTGELFF. CDR3 DNA sequence: TGTGCCAGCAGCCTAGGGACAGGCCATTACACCGGGGAGCTGTTTTTT.

This chain joins TRBV20-1 and TRBJ2-3; no reliable D call. CDR3 size: 15 residues. Trimming stripped 0 bases from V and 0 bases from J, with 10 bases between. Germline values: CDR1 DFQATT, CDR2 SNEGSKA (reference sequence). CDR3 DNA sequence: TGCAGTGCTAGAGATCCACGTCCTAGCACAGATACGCAGTATTTT. This encodes CSARDPRPSTDTQYF.